This TCR beta chain was observed in a study of cytomegalovirus exposure and HLA in healthy donors. Study-level background: Out of 150 million to 200 million T cells, an earlier analysis found around 120 million unique TCR beta sequences in total. Some 80 million unique TCR sequences came from HLA-typed donors in an early release.

The PCR had 60 Vbeta and 13 Jbeta primers. TCRdb's table, derived via immunoSEQ multiplex PCR, lists solely in-frame clones and lacks some. The table records 150,000 to 200,000 clones, roughly 85% of them present only once. There are 14 residues in the CDR3. Deletions cut 3 bases from V and 6 bases from J, with 14 bases between. Germline V gene sequence: CDR1 MDHEN, CDR2 SYDVKM. Study findings and constraints: More clonal expansion characterized HLA-associated TCR beta chains than equally common others in a later analysis.

To note about this clone: What it binds is not known.

Specimen: PBMCs. The chain uses TRBV28 and TRBJ1-2; no definite D call. The sequence was obtained from a woman in her forties or fifties in good health and CMV-seronegative. The CDR3 here is CASSFPPPGHGYTF. The CDR3 nucleotides are TGTGCCAGCAGTTTCCCGCCACCAGGCCATGGCTACACCTTC.